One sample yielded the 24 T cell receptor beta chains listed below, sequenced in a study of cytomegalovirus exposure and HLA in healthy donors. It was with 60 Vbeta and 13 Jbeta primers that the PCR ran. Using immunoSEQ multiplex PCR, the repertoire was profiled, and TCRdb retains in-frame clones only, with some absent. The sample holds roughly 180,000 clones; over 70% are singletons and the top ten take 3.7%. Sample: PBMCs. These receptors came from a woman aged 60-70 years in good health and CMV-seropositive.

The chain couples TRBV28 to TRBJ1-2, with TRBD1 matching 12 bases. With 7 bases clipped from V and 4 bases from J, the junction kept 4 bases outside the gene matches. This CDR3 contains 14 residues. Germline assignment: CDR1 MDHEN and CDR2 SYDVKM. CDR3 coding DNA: TGTGCCAGCACAGGGACAGGGGGCGTCTATGGCTACACCTTC. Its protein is CASTGTGGVYGYTF.

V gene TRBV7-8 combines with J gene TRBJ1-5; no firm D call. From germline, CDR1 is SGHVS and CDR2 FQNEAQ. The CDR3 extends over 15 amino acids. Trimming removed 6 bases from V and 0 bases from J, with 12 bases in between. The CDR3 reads CASSSIGYSNQPQHF. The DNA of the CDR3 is TGTGCCAGCAGTTCGATCGGTTATAGCAATCAGCCCCAGCATTTT.

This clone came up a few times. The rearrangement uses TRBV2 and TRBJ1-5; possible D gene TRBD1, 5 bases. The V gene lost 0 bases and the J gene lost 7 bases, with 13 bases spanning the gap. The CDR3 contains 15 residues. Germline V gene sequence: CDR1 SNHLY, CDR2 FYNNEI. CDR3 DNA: TGTGCCAGCAGTGAAGCGCTGGGGGGGGAACAGCCCCAGCATTTT. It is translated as CASSEALGGEQPQHF.

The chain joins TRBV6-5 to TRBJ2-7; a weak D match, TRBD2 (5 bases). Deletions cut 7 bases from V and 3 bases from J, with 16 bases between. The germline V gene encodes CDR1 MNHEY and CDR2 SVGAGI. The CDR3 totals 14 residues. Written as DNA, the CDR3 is TGTGCCAGCAACTACTACCCGGGAAACTACGAGCAGTACTTC. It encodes CASNYYPGNYEQYF.

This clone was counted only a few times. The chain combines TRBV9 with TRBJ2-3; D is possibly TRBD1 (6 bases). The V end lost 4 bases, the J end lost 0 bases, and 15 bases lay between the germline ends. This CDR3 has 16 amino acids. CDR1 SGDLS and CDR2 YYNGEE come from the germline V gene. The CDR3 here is CASSPQGSTSTDTQYF. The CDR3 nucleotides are TGTGCCAGCAGCCCTCAGGGGTCCACTAGCACAGATACGCAGTATTTT.

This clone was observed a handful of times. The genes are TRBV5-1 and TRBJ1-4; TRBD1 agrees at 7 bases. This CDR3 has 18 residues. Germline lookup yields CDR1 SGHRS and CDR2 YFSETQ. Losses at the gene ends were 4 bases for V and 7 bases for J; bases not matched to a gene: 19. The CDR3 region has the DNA TGCGCCAGCAGCCCACTTACGACAGGGTCACTAAGTAGTGAAAAACTGTTTTTT. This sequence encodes CASSPLTTGSLSSEKLFF.

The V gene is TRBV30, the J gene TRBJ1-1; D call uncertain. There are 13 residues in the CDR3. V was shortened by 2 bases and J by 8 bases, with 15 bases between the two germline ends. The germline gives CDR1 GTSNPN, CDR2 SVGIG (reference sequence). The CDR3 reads CAWSQTPNREAFF. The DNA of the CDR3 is TGTGCCTGGAGTCAAACACCCAACCGAGAAGCTTTCTTT.

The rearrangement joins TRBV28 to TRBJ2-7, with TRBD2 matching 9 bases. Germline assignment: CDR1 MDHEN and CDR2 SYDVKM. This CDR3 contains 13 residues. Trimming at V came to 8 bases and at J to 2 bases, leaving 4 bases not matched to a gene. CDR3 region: CASVPSGTYEQYF. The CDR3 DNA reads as TGTGCCAGCGTGCCTAGCGGGACCTACGAGCAGTACTTC.

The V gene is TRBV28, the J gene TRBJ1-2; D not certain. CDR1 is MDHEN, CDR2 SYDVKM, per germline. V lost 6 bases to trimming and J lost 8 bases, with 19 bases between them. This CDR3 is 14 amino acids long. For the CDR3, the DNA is TGTGCCAGCAGGTCGTCGGTCTCCTGGGAGGGCTACACCTTC. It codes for CASRSSVSWEGYTF.

The CDR3 region has the DNA TGTGCCAGCAGCGTGTCTGGAGTAACTCTGAACACTGAAGCTTTCTTT. Its translation is CASSVSGVTLNTEAFF. The chain carries TRBV9 and TRBJ1-1; no firm D call. Germline lookup yields CDR1 SGDLS and CDR2 YYNGEE. V lost 2 bases and J lost 0, with 14 bases in between. The CDR3 totals 16 residues.

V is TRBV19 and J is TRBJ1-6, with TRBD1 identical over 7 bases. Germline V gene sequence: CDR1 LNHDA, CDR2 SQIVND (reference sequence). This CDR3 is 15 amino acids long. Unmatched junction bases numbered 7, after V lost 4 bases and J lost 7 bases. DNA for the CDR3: TGTGCCAGTAGTACGAACAGGGGTACAAATTCACCCCTCCACTTT. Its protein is CASSTNRGTNSPLHF.

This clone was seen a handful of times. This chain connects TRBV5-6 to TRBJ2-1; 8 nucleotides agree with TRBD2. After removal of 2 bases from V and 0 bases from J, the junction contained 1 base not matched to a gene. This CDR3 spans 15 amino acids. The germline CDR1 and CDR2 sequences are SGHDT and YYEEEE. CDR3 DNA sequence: TGTGCCAGCAGCTTTGGGACTAGCTCCTACAATGAGCAGTTCTTC. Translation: CASSFGTSSYNEQFF.

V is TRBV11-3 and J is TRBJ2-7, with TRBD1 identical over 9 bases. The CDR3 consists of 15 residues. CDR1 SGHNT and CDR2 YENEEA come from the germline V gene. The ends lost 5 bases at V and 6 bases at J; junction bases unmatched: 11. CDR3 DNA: TGTGCCAGCAGCCCGGGACAGGGTGTCGGAGGCGAGCAGTACTTC. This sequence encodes CASSPGQGVGGEQYF.

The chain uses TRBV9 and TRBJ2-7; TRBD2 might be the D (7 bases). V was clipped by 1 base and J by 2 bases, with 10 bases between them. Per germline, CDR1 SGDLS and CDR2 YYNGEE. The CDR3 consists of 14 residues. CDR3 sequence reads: CASSVRGAPYEQYF. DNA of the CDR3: TGTGCCAGCAGCGTACGGGGGGCTCCCTACGAGCAGTACTTC.

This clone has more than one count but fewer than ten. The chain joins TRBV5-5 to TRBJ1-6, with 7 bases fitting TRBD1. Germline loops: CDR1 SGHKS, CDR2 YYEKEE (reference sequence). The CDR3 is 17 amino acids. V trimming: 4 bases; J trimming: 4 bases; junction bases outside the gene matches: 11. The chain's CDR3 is CASSQVIGGVYNSPLHF. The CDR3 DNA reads TGTGCCAGCAGCCAAGTGATAGGGGGCGTGTATAATTCACCCCTCCACTTT. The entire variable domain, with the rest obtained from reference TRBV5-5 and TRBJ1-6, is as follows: DAGVTQSPTHLIKTRGQQVTLRCSPISGHKSVSWYQQVLGQGPQFIFQYYEKEERGRGNFPDRFSARQFPNYSSELNVNALLLGDSALYLCASSQVIGGVYNSPLHFGNGTRLTVT.

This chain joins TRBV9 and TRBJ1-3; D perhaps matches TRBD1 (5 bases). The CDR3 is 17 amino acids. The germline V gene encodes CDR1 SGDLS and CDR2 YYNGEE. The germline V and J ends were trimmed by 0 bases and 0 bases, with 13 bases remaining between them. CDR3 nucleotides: TGTGCCAGCAGCGTAGGACAGACGAGAATCTCTGGAAACACCATATATTTT. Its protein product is CASSVGQTRISGNTIYF.

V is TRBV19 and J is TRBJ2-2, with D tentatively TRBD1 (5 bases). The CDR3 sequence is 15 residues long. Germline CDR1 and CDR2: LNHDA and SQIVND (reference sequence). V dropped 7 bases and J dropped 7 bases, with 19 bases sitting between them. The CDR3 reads CASTPPGQGGGELFF. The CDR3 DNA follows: TGTGCCAGTACCCCCCCCGGGCAGGGCGGCGGGGAGCTGTTTTTT. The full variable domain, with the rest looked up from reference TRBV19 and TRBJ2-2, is DGGITQSPKYLFRKEGQNVTLSCEQNLNHDAMYWYRQDPGQGLRLIYYSQIVNDFQKGDIAEGYSVSREKKESFPLTVTSAQKNPTAFYLCASTPPGQGGGELFFGEGSRLTVL.

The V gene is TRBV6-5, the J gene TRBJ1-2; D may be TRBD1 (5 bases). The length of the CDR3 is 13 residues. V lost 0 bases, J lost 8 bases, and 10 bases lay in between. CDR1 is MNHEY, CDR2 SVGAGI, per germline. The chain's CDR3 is CASSYSGGVGYTF. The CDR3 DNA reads TGTGCCAGCAGTTACTCTGGAGGGGTGGGCTACACCTTC.

CDR3 nucleotides: TGTGCCATCAGGCCGGGACTAGCGGGAGGTTCGAACACCGGGGAGCTGTTTTTT. Its protein product is CAIRPGLAGGSNTGELFF. The J gene is TRBJ2-2, the V gene TRBV10-3; 15 bases are a match to TRBD2. The V gene end was trimmed by 6 bases and the J gene end by 0 bases; junction bases not matched to a gene: 5. Germline V gene data show CDR1 as ENHRY and CDR2 as SYGVKD. This CDR3 is built from 18 residues.

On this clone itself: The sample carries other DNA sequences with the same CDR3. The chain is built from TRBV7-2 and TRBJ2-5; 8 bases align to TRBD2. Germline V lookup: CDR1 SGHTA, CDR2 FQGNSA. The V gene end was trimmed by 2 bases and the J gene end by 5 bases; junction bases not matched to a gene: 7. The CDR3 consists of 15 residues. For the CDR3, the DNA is TGTGCCAGCAGCTTACTCGCGGGGGGTCGGGAGACCCAGTACTTC. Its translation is CASSLLAGGRETQYF.

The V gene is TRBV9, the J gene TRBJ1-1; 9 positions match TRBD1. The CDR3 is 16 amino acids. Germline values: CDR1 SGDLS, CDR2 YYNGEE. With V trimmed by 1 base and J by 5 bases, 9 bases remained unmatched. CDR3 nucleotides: TGTGCCAGCAGCGTATTCGGGACAGGGACTCCTACTGAAGCTTTCTTT. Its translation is CASSVFGTGTPTEAFF. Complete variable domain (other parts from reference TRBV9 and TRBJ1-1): DSGVTQTPKHLITATGQRVTLRCSPRSGDLSVYWYQQSLDQGLQFLIQYYNGEERAKGNILERFSAQQFPDLHSELNLSSLELGDSALYFCASSVFGTGTPTEAFFGQGTRLTVV.

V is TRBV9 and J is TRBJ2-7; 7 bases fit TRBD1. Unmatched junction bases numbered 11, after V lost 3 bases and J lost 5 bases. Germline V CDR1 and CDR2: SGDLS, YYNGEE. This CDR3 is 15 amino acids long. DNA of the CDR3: TGTGCCAGCAGCGCCGAGGGGGCGGGCCAGAACGAGCAGTACTTC. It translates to CASSAEGAGQNEQYF.

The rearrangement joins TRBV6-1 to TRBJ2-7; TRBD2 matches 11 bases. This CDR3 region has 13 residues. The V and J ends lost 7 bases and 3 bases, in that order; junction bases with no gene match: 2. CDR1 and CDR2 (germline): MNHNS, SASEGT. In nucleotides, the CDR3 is TGTGCCAGCATCGGGACTAGCGGCTACGAGCAGTACTTC. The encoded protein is CASIGTSGYEQYF.

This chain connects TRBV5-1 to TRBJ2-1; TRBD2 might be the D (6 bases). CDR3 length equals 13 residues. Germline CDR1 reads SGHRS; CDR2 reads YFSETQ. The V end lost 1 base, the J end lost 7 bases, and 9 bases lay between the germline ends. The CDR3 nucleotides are TGCGCCAGCAGCTTGCCGGGGGTAAATGAGCAGTTCTTC. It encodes CASSLPGVNEQFF.